Listed here are 23 T cell receptor beta chains from one sample, sequenced in a study of cytomegalovirus exposure and HLA in healthy donors (dated by TCRdb to the late 2010s). Library preparation employed the immunoSEQ multiplex PCR assay. The multiplex PCR relied on a mix of 60 forward primers for TCR Vbeta segments and 13 reverse primers for TCR Jbeta segments. The clones in this table, taken by TCRdb from immuneACCESS, are in-frame only. Not every clone is retained; where verified, under half of the shortfall comes from an unresolved V gene, and the cause of the rest is unknown. The sample table shows roughly 180,000 clones, and 75% are seen once. Jointly, the top ten make up around 2.6% of the sample. Sequenced: PBMCs. The receptors derive from a female donor in good health and CMV-seronegative.

There are a few counts of this clone. This chain joins TRBV6-1 and TRBJ2-3; D unresolved. CDR3 size: 15 residues. Deletions cut 2 bases from V and 0 bases from J, with 9 bases between. Germline CDR1 and CDR2: MNHNS and SASEGT. CDR3 sequence: CASSEQQTSTDTQYF. CDR3 DNA: TGTGCCAGCAGTGAACAGCAGACTAGCACAGATACGCAGTATTTT.

CDR3 in amino acids: CASSFGQANYGYTF. Here the CDR3 DNA reads TGCGCCAGCAGCTTCGGACAGGCTAACTATGGCTACACCTTC. V and J are TRBV5-1 and TRBJ1-2; 7 nucleotides agree with TRBD1. CDR1 is SGHRS and CDR2 is YFSETQ in the germline V gene. The length of the CDR3 is 14 residues. The junction had 1 base not matched to a gene; V was cut back by 2 bases and J by 0 bases.

CDR3 sequence reads: CASSYSSGMRDTQYF. In nucleotides, the CDR3 is TGTGCCAGCAGTTACTCAAGCGGGATGAGAGATACGCAGTATTTT. The chain joins TRBV6-5 to TRBJ2-3; 7 bases align to TRBD2. V was pared by 0 bases and J by 5 bases, with 5 bases of the junction left unmatched. This CDR3 is 15 amino acids long. CDR1 MNHEY and CDR2 SVGAGI come from the germline V gene.

This chain connects TRBV5-6 to TRBJ2-7; 14 bases align to TRBD2. V lost 3 bases, J lost 2 bases, and 7 bases stayed unmatched. This CDR3 spans 17 amino acids. Germline values: CDR1 SGHDT, CDR2 YYEEEE. CDR3 residues: CASSYGLAGGFPYEQYF. The CDR3 region has the DNA TGTGCCAGCAGCTACGGACTAGCGGGGGGCTTCCCCTACGAGCAGTACTTC.

This chain uses TRBV18 with TRBJ2-1; possibly TRBD2 for D (5 bases). Germline V CDR1 and CDR2: KGHSH, LQKENI. Trimming removed 8 bases at V and 7 bases at J, with 18 bases between. CDR3 size: 14 residues. DNA for the CDR3: TGTGCCAGCGAGGCGGGTCCTGCCCTTAATGAGCAGTTCTTC. Translating it yields CASEAGPALNEQFF. Combining the CDR3 with reference TRBV18 and TRBJ2-1 gives the whole variable domain NAGVMQNPRHLVRRRGQEARLRCSPMKGHSHVYWYRQLPEEGLKFMVYLQKENIIDESGMPKERFSAEFPKEGPSILRIQQVVRGDSAAYFCASEAGPALNEQFFGPGTRLTVL.

This clone was recorded only once. DNA for the CDR3: TGTGCCAGCAGCTTGCGAGGGCTGGGATCACCCCTCCACTTT. This sequence encodes CASSLRGLGSPLHF. The chain employs TRBV5-6 and TRBJ1-6; the D is unclear. V lost 1 base and J 10 bases, leaving 12 bases between the germline ends. The V gene's germline CDR1 is SGHDT and CDR2 YYEEEE. The CDR3 totals 14 residues. Complete variable domain (other parts from reference TRBV5-6 and TRBJ1-6): DAGVTQSPTHLIKTRGQQVTLRCSPKSGHDTVSWYQQALGQGPQFIFQYYEEEERQRGNFPDRFSGHQFPNYSSELNVNALLLGDSALYLCASSLRGLGSPLHFGNGTRLTVT.

This rearrangement joins TRBV11-2 to TRBJ1-2; 7 bases agree with TRBD1. V lost 4 bases to trimming and J lost 4 bases; unmatched junction nucleotides: 6. This CDR3 comprises 14 residues. In germline, CDR1 is SGHAT, CDR2 FQNNGV. CDR3 amino acids: CASSSGGQAYGYTF. The CDR3 region has the DNA TGTGCCAGCAGCTCCGGAGGACAGGCCTATGGCTACACCTTC. Combining the CDR3 with reference TRBV11-2 and TRBJ1-2 gives the whole variable domain EAGVAQSPRYKIIEKRQSVAFWCNPISGHATLYWYQQILGQGPKLLIQFQNNGVVDDSQLPKDRFSAERLKGVDSTLKIQPAKLEDSAVYLCASSSGGQAYGYTFGSGTRLTVV.

The chain combines TRBV5-6 with TRBJ2-5; 10 nucleotides line up with TRBD1. J gave up 3 bases and V 5 bases, and 10 bases lay outside the gene matches. The CDR3 runs to 16 residues. The germline gives CDR1 SGHDT, CDR2 YYEEEE. The CDR3 reads CASSTIDRGQEETQYF. CDR3 in DNA: TGTGCCAGCAGTACCATTGACAGGGGGCAAGAAGAGACCCAGTACTTC.

The J gene is TRBJ2-4, the V gene TRBV7-2; the match to TRBD2 covers 7 bases. CDR3 length equals 14 residues. CDR1 SGHTA and CDR2 FQGNSA come from the germline V gene. V trimming: 3 bases; J trimming: 10 bases; junction bases outside the gene matches: 9. CDR3 nucleotides: TGTGCCAGCAGCTTCCCGGCGGGGGAGTGGATTCAGTACTTC. Translating gives CASSFPAGEWIQYF.

On this clone: Different DNA sequences within this sample yield the same CDR3. The CDR3 DNA follows: TGTGCCAGCAGCTTAAGCCCCCGGACAGCCTACGAGCAGTACTTC. Translated, it gives CASSLSPRTAYEQYF. The chain carries TRBV7-2 and TRBJ2-7, with D maybe TRBD1 (6 bases). CDR3 length: 15 amino acids. The germline gives CDR1 SGHTA, CDR2 FQGNSA. The ends were cut back, 2 bases at V and 2 bases at J, with 13 bases in the middle.

The chain is built from TRBV2 and TRBJ1-1; D gene uncertain. This CDR3 is 16 amino acids long. Trimming removed 2 bases from V and 0 bases from J, with 13 bases in between. Germline CDR1 SNHLY, CDR2 FYNNEI. As DNA, the CDR3 is TGTGCCAGCAGTGAACGGGGAGGGAGGGTGAACACTGAAGCTTTCTTT. It codes for CASSERGGRVNTEAFF.

This CDR3 reads CATGRENNEQFF. CDR3 bases: TGTGCCACCGGGAGGGAGAACAATGAGCAGTTCTTC. V usage is TRBV2 and J usage is TRBJ2-1; TRBD2 matches 8 bases. This CDR3 has 12 residues. Per germline, CDR1 SNHLY and CDR2 FYNNEI. V shed 10 bases, J shed 5 bases, and the junction held 4 bases outside the gene matches.

This clone was detected a few times. The chain uses TRBV5-1 and TRBJ2-2; perhaps TRBD2 as D (5 bases). Germline V gene sequence: CDR1 SGHRS, CDR2 YFSETQ. V was trimmed by 1 base and J by 2 bases, leaving 6 bases between them. The CDR3 sequence is 14 residues long. CDR3 sequence: CASSLPGNTGELFF. The CDR3 DNA sequence: TGCGCCAGCAGCTTGCCGGGAAACACCGGGGAGCTGTTTTTT.

In its sample, this clone was seen once. The chain uses TRBV4-3 and TRBJ2-2; 8 bases are shared with TRBD1. Germline assignment: CDR1 LGHNA and CDR2 YSLEER. Trimming at V came to 0 bases and at J to 4 bases, leaving 4 bases not matched to a gene. The CDR3 consists of 16 residues. DNA of the CDR3: TGCGCCAGCAGCCAAGAACCAGGGGGCTTCACCGGGGAGCTGTTTTTT. Translated, it gives CASSQEPGGFTGELFF.

V gene TRBV6-5 combines with J gene TRBJ1-2; 9 nucleotides agree with TRBD1. The V gene's germline CDR1 is MNHEY and CDR2 SVGAGI. V shed 5 bases and J 12 bases; nucleotides not matched to a gene: 7. The CDR3 is 12 amino acids. In DNA, the CDR3 is TGTGCCAGCAGTCCGGGACAGGGCCGTCACACCTTC. This encodes CASSPGQGRHTF.

The chain uses TRBV20-1 and TRBJ2-7; D not certain. V lost 6 bases and J 3 bases, leaving 6 bases between the germline ends. This CDR3 comprises 10 residues. Germline-derived CDR1 and CDR2 are DFQATT and SNEGSKA (reference sequence). The CDR3 DNA follows: TGCAGTGCCCTCTTCTACGAGCAGTACTTC. It encodes CSALFYEQYF.

The chain uses TRBV28 and TRBJ1-2; 8 bases are shared with TRBD1. V trimming: 6 bases; J trimming: 2 bases; junction bases outside the gene matches: 11. Germline V gene lookup returns CDR1 MDHEN and CDR2 SYDVKM. The CDR3 runs 16 residues. CDR3 sequence: CASRVLRGLLNYGYTF. The CDR3 DNA sequence: TGTGCCAGCAGAGTACTCAGGGGGCTCCTCAACTATGGCTACACCTTC.

The V call is TRBV4-2, the J call TRBJ1-3; D is unclear. CDR1 and CDR2 from the germline V gene are LGHNA and YNFKEQ. This CDR3 comprises 17 residues. V lost 0 bases, J lost 0 bases, and 12 bases lay in between. The CDR3 nucleotides are TGTGCCAGCAGCCAAGATAATGTACAGTTCTCTGGAAACACCATATATTTT. It codes for CASSQDNVQFSGNTIYF.

Concerning this clone: No conserved phenylalanine or tryptophan is present at the end of the CDR3, so a read error is the likely explanation. No DNA is shown, since the ends of the CDR3 on it are uncertain; the CDR3 is the one TCRdb lists. The chain is built from TRBV7-9 and TRBJ1-2; whether TRBD1, the table's D call, matches the DNA was not checked. With termini counted, the CDR3 has 12 amino acids. Germline-derived CDR1 and CDR2 are SEHNR and FQNEAQ (reference sequence). The CDR3 reads CANSLEGHALDL.

This clone is medium-sized by share. CDR3 protein: CASSAGQDTGELFF. CDR3 DNA: TGTGCCAGCAGTGCGGGACAGGACACCGGGGAGCTGTTTTTT. The rearrangement uses TRBV25-1 and TRBJ2-2; 8 nucleotides align to TRBD1. The CDR3 totals 14 residues. Germline assignment: CDR1 MGHDK and CDR2 SYGVNS. The V and J ends lost 4 bases and 3 bases, in that order; junction bases with no gene match: 1.

This clone was recorded at least ten times. The V call is TRBV28, the J call TRBJ2-6; 8 bases line up with TRBD1. The V segment lost 5 bases and the J segment 3 bases; nucleotides outside the gene matches: 6. The V gene's germline CDR1 is MDHEN and CDR2 SYDVKM. The length of the CDR3 is 16 residues. DNA for the CDR3: TGTGCCAGCAGTCATCAGGGGGCAGATGGGGCCAACGTCCTGACTTTC. This gives the protein CASSHQGADGANVLTF.

This clone was counted only a few times. V is TRBV4-2 and J is TRBJ2-1; D may be TRBD2 (5 bases). V was shortened by 1 base and J by 10 bases, with 17 bases between the two germline ends. The CDR3 is made up of 15 amino acids. The germline CDR1 and CDR2 sequences are LGHNA and YNFKEQ. The CDR3 loop is CASSQAPGEFDEQFF. The CDR3 region has the DNA TGTGCCAGCAGCCAAGCCCCCGGGGAGTTTGACGAGCAGTTCTTC.

The CDR3 DNA sequence: TGTGCCAGCAGTGAAGCGCCCAGAGGGGGCTACACCTTC. It encodes CASSEAPRGGYTF. The chain carries TRBV2 and TRBJ1-2; D gene unclear. Trimming stripped 0 bases from V and 8 bases from J, with 10 bases between. The germline CDR1 and CDR2 sequences are SNHLY and FYNNEI. The CDR3 runs 13 residues. Full variable domain (rest looked up from reference TRBV2 and TRBJ1-2): EPEVTQTPSHQVTQMGQEVILRCVPISNHLYFYWYRQILGQKVEFLVSFYNNEISEKSEIFDDQFSVERPDGSNFTLKIRSTKLEDSAMYFCASSEAPRGGYTFGSGTRLTVV.